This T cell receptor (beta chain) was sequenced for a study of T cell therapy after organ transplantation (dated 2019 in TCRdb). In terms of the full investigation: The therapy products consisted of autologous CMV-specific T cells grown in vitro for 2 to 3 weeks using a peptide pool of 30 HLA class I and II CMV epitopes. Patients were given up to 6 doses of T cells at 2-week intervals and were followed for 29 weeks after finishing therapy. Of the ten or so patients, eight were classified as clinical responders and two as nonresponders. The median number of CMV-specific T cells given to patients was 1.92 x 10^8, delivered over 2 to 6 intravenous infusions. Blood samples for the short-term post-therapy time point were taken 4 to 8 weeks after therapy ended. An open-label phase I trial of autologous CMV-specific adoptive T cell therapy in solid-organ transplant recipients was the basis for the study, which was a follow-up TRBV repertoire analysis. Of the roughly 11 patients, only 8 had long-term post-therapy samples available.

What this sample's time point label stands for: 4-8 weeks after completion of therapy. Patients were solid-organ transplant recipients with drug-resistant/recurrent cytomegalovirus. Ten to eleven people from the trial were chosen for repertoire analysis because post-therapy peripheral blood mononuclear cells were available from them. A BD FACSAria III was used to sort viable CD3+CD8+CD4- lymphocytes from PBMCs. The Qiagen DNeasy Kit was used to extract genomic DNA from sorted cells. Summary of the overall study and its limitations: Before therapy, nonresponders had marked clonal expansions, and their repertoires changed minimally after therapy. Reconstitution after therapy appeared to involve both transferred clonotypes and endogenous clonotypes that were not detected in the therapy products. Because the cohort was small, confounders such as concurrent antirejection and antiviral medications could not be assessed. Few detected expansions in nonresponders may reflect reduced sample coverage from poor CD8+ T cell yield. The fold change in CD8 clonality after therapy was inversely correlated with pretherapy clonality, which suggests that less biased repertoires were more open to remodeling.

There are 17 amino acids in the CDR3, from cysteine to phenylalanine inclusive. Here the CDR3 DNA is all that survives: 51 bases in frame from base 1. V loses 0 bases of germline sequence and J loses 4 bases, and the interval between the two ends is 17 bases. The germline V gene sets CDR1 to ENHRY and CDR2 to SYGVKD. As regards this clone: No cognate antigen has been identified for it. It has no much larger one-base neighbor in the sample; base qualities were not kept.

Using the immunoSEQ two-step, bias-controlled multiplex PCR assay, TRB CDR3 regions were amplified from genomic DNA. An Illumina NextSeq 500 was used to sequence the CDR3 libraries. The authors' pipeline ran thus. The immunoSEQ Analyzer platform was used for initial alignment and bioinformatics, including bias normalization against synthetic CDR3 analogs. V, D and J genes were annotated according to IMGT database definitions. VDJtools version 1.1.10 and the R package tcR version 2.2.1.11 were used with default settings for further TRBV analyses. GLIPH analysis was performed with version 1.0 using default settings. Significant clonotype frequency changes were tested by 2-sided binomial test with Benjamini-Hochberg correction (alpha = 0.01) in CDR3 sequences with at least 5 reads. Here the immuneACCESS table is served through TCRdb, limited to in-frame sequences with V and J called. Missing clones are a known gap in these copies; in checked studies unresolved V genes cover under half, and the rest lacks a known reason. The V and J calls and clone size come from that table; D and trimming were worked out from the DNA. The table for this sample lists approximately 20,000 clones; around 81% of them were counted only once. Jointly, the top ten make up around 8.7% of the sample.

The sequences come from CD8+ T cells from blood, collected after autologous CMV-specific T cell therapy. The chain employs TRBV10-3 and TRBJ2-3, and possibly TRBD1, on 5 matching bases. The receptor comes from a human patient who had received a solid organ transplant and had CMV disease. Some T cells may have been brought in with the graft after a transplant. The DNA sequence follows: TGTGCCATCAGTGAGTCGGGATCTCTTTCAGGGTCAGATACGCAGTATTTT. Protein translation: CAISESGSLSGSDTQYF.